Following are 13 T cell receptor beta chains from one sample sequenced in a study of radiation and T cells in renal cell carcinoma. TCRdb's copy holds only in-frame clones and misses some; the assay was immunoSEQ multiplex PCR. The table lists about 170,000 clones, about 85% of them singletons. Time point denoted: blood 4 weeks post-SBRT, at nephrectomy. Described treatment: 15 Gy SBRT to primary tumor, nephrectomy 4 weeks later. The input for sequencing was blood, taken from a patient whose treatment included radiotherapy and nephrectomy. The receptors originated from a woman in her forties or fifties with renal cell carcinoma.

J is TRBJ2-5 and V is TRBV19; perhaps TRBD2 as D (5 bases). The CDR3 loop spans 15 amino acids. Trimming cost V 3 bases and J 0 bases, with 11 bases left between them. Germline CDR1 is LNHDA and CDR2 is SQIVND (reference sequence). The CDR3 protein is CASSMSRGNQETQYF. CDR3 nucleotide sequence: TGTGCCAGTAGTATGTCCCGAGGGAACCAAGAGACCCAGTACTTC.

The chain recombines TRBV19 with TRBJ1-5; no clear D. CDR3 length equals 15 residues. V was shortened by 3 bases and J by 1 base, with 10 bases between the two germline ends. The germline gives CDR1 LNHDA, CDR2 SQIVND (reference sequence). CDR3 coding DNA: TGTGCCAGTAGTATCCTCTTGCAAAGCAATCAGCCCCAGCATTTT. Amino acid sequence: CASSILLQSNQPQHF.

This chain links TRBV5-1 with TRBJ2-7, with 7 bases that match TRBD1. Germline assignment: CDR1 SGHRS and CDR2 YFSETQ. Trimming removed 1 base from V and 2 bases from J; junction bases left unmatched: 6. The CDR3 contains 15 residues. CDR3 nucleotide sequence: TGCGCCAGCAGCTTGTCGATACAGGGGCCCTACGAGCAGTACTTC. Residues: CASSLSIQGPYEQYF.

The chain recombines TRBV5-4 with TRBJ2-5; D is uncertain. The length of the CDR3 is 12 residues. V dropped 3 bases and J dropped 4 bases, with 7 bases sitting between them. Germline CDR1 is SGHNT and CDR2 is YYREEE (reference sequence). CDR3 DNA: TGTGCCAGCAGCTCGGACGGAGAGACCCAGTACTTC. Translation gives CASSSDGETQYF.

The chain uses TRBV7-8 and TRBJ2-7; a weak D match, TRBD2 (5 bases). The germline CDR1 and CDR2 sequences are SGHVS and FQNEAQ. Trimming pared 1 base from V and 1 base from J, leaving 11 bases between. The CDR3 consists of 15 residues. The CDR3 loop is CASSLDLRASYEQYF. CDR3 coding DNA: TGTGCCAGCAGCTTAGATTTGCGGGCTTCCTACGAGCAGTACTTC.

The J gene is TRBJ1-1, the V gene TRBV11-3; D gene uncertain. Trimming removed 8 bases at V and 4 bases at J, with 11 bases between. Germline CDR1 reads SGHNT; CDR2 reads YENEEA. CDR3 length: 12 residues. The CDR3 sequence is CASGRGSTEAFF. The DNA for the CDR3 is TGTGCCAGCGGCCGGGGTTCCACTGAAGCTTTCTTT.

The genes are TRBV7-8 and TRBJ1-1; 9 nucleotides line up with TRBD1. With V trimmed by 5 bases and J by 6 bases, 10 bases remained unmatched. The CDR3 has 15 residues. Germline-derived CDR1 and CDR2 are SGHVS and FQNEAQ. The CDR3 nucleotides are TGTGCCAGCAGCCGGAGGGACAGGGATTTGCCTGAAGCTTTCTTT. Amino acids: CASSRRDRDLPEAFF.

The DNA for the CDR3 is TGTGCCACCAGCTCTCGAGGGGTGGCCTACAATGAGCAGTTCTTC. Its protein is CATSSRGVAYNEQFF. The J gene is TRBJ2-1, the V gene TRBV15; TRBD1 or TRBD2 may be the D gene (5 bases each). Between the trimmed V and J ends, which lost 5 bases and 2 bases, there was a span of 13 bases. The CDR3 loop spans 15 amino acids. Germline lookup yields CDR1 LNHNV and CDR2 YYDKDF (reference sequence).

The V gene is TRBV7-9, the J gene TRBJ1-3, with unresolved D. The CDR3 sequence is 13 residues long. Per the germline V gene, CDR1 is SEHNR and CDR2 is FQNEAQ (reference sequence). V was pared by 1 base and J by 3 bases, with 4 bases between. CDR3 in amino acids: CASSLEGGNTIYF. In DNA, the CDR3 is TGTGCCAGCAGCTTAGAAGGTGGAAACACCATATATTTT.

In its sample, this clone was seen a few times. V and J are TRBV2 and TRBJ1-1, with TRBD1 as a possible D gene (6 bases). V was clipped by 4 bases and J by 4 bases, with 19 bases between them. The CDR3 covers 16 residues. Germline CDR1 and CDR2: SNHLY and FYNNEI. CDR3 amino acids: CASSVLGGGLGTEAFF. DNA for the CDR3: TGTGCCAGCAGTGTCCTCGGGGGCGGGTTAGGCACTGAAGCTTTCTTT.

This chain uses TRBV27 with TRBJ2-3; 8 bases align to TRBD1. The CDR3 contains 16 residues. Trimming at V came to 6 bases and at J to 2 bases, leaving 10 bases not matched to a gene. In germline, CDR1 is MNHEY, CDR2 SMNVEV (reference sequence). DNA of the CDR3: TGTGCCAGCAGAAACTATCGACAGGGGATCACAGATACGCAGTATTTT. It is translated as CASRNYRQGITDTQYF.

The chain is built from TRBV5-8 and TRBJ2-5, with 8 bases fitting TRBD2. CDR3 length: 16 residues. CDR1 SGHTS and CDR2 YDEGEE come from the germline V gene. With V trimmed by 2 bases and J by 4 bases, 10 bases remained unmatched. The CDR3 region has the DNA TGTGCCAGCAGCTTACCTTTGGGGACTAGTAGAGAGACCCAGTACTTC. The encoded protein is CASSLPLGTSRETQYF.

This chain connects TRBV14 to TRBJ1-1; D is ambiguous. The CDR3 consists of 12 residues. V was pared by 1 base and J by 4 bases, with 4 bases between. Germline CDR1 is SGHDN and CDR2 is FVKESK. The DNA for the CDR3 is TGTGCCAGCAGCCAAGGTGGCACTGAAGCTTTCTTT. Its translation: CASSQGGTEAFF.